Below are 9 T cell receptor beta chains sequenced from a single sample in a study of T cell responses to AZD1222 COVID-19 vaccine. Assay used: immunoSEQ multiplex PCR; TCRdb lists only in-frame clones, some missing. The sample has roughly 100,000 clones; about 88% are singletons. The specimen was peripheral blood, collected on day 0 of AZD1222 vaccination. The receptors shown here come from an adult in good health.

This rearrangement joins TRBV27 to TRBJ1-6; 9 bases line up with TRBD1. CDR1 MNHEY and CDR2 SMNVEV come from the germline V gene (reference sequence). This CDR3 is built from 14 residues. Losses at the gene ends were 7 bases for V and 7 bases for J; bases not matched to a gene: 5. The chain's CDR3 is CASTGDRGNSPLHF. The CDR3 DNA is TGTGCCAGCACCGGAGACAGGGGGAATTCACCCCTCCACTTT.

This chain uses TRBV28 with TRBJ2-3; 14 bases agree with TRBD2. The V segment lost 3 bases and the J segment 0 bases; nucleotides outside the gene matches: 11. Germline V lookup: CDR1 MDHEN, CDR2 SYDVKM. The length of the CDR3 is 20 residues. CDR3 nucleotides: TGTGCCAGCAGTTTCCCGACTAGCGGGGGGGAATCATATAGCACAGATACGCAGTATTTT. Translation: CASSFPTSGGESYSTDTQYF.

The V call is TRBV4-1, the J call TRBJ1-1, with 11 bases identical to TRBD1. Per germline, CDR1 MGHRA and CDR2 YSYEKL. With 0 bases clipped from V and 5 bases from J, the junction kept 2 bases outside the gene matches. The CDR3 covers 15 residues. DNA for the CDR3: TGCGCCAGCAGCCAAGACGGGACAGGGGGAACTGAAGCTTTCTTT. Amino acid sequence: CASSQDGTGGTEAFF.

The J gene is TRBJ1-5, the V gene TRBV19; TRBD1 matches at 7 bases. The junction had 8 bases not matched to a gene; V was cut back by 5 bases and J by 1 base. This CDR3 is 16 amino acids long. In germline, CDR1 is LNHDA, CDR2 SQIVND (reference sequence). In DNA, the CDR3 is TGTGCCAGTAGTCTACACAGGGGCCCGAGCAATCAGCCCCAGCATTTT. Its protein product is CASSLHRGPSNQPQHF.

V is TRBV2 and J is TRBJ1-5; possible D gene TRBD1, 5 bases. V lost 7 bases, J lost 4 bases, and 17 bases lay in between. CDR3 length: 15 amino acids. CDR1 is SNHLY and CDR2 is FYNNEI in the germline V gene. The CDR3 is CASNVDGGINQPQHF. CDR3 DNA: TGTGCCAGCAACGTGGACGGGGGAATAAATCAGCCCCAGCATTTT.

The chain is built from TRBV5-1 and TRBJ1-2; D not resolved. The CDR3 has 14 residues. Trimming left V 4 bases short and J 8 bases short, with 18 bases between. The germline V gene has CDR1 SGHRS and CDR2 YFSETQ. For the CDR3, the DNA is TGCGCCAGCAGCCCGGCAGGACGGTCTCGAGGCTACACCTTC. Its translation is CASSPAGRSRGYTF.

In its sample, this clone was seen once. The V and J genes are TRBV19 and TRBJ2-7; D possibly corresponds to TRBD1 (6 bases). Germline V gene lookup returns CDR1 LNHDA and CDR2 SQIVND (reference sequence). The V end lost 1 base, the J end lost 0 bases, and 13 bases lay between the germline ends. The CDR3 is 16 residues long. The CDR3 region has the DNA TGTGCCAGTAGTATAGCTCGCAGGGGAAGCTCCTACGAGCAGTACTTC. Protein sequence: CASSIARRGSSYEQYF.

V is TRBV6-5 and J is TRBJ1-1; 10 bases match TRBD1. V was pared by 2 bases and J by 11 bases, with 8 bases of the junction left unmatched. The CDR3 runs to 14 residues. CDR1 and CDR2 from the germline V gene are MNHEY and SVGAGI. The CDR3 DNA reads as TGTGCCAGCAGTTACCCTTCGACAGGGGGCCAGGCTTTCTTT. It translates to CASSYPSTGGQAFF.

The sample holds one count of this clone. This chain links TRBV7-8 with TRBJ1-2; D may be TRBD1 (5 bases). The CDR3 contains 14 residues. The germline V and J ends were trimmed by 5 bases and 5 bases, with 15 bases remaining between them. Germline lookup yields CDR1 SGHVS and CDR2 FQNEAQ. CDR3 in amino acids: CASSPGTGVYGYTF. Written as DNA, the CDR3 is TGTGCCAGCAGCCCCGGGACGGGGGTATATGGCTACACCTTC.